This TCR beta chain was recovered during a study of blood T cell repertoires in COVID-19. Trimming removed 4 bases from V and 1 base from J, with 8 bases in between. Germline CDR1 is LNHDA and CDR2 is SQIVND (reference sequence). The CDR3 has 13 amino acids. This table comes from immunoSEQ multiplex PCR, and its TCRdb copy is limited to in-frame clones, with some not included. The data show 65,000 to 90,000 clones, 89% seen once. Source material: peripheral blood. This chain links TRBV19 with TRBJ2-7; the D gene is possibly TRBD2 (6 bases). The TCR originated in a man aged 50 to 60 with acute or convalescent COVID-19. The CDR3 nucleotides read TGTGCCAGTAGTACTCGGGAGTCCTACGAGCAGTACTTC. It codes for CASSTRESYEQYF. The full variable domain, rest sourced from reference TRBV19 and TRBJ2-7, is DGGITQSPKYLFRKEGQNVTLSCEQNLNHDAMYWYRQDPGQGLRLIYYSQIVNDFQKGDIAEGYSVSREKKESFPLTVTSAQKNPTAFYLCASSTRESYEQYFGPGTRLTVT.